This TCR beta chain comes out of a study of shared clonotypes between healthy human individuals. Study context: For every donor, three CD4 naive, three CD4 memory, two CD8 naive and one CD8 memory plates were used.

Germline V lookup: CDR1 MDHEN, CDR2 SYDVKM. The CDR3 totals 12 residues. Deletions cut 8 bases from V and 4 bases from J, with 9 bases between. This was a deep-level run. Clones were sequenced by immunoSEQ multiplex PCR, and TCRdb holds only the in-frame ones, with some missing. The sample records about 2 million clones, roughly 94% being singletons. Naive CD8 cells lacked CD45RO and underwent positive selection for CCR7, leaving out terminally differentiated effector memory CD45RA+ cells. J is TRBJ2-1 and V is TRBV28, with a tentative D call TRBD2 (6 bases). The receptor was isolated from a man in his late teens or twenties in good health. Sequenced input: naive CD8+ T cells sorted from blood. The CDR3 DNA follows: TGTGCCAGCGCTAGCGATTACAATGAGCAGTTCTTC. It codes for CASASDYNEQFF. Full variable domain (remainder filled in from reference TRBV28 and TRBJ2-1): DVKVTQSSRYLVKRTGEKVFLECVQDMDHENMFWYRQDPGLGLRLIYFSYDVKMKEKGDIPEGYSVSREKKERFSLILESASTNQTSMYLCASASDYNEQFFGPGTRLTVL.